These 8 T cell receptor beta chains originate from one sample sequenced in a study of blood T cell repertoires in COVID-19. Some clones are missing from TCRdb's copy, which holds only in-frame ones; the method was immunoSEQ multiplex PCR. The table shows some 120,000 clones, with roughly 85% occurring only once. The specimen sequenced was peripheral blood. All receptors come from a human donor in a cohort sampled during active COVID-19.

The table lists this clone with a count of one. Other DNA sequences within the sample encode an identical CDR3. The CDR3 coding sequence is TGTGCCAGCAGCCTAGCGGGGGACTACAATGAGCAGTTCTTC. Translated, it gives CASSLAGDYNEQFF. The V and J genes are TRBV25-1 and TRBJ2-1, with 10 bases lining up with TRBD2. The CDR3 totals 14 residues. The V segment lost 6 bases and the J segment 3 bases; nucleotides outside the gene matches: 2. Per the germline V gene, CDR1 is MGHDK and CDR2 is SYGVNS.

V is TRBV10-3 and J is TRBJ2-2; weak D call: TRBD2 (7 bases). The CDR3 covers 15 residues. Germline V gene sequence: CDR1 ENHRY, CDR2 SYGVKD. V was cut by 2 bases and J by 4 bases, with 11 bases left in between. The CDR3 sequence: CAISEGGGLTGELFF. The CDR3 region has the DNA TGTGCCATCAGTGAGGGCGGGGGCCTCACCGGGGAGCTGTTTTTT.

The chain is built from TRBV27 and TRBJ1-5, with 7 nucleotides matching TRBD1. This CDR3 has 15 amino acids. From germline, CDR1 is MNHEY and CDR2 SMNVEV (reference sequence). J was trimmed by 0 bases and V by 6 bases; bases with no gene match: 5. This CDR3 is CASRRGTDSNQPQHF. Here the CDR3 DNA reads TGTGCCAGCAGACGCGGGACAGATAGCAATCAGCCCCAGCATTTT.

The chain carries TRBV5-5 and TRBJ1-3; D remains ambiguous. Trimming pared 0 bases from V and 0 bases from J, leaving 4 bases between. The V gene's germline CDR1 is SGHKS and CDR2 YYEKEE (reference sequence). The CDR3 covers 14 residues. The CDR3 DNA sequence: TGTGCCAGCAGCTTGGGCAGCTCTGGAAACACCATATATTTT. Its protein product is CASSLGSSGNTIYF.

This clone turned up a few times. The CDR3 DNA reads as TGTGCCAGCAGTGCGGACAGAAGGGTCACTGAAGCTTTCTTT. Encoded protein: CASSADRRVTEAFF. The chain has TRBV2 and TRBJ1-1, with D possibly being TRBD1 (6 bases). The CDR3 has 14 residues. Trimming shortened V by 4 bases and J by 4 bases, and 13 bases separated the two germline ends. CDR1 and CDR2 (germline): SNHLY, FYNNEI.

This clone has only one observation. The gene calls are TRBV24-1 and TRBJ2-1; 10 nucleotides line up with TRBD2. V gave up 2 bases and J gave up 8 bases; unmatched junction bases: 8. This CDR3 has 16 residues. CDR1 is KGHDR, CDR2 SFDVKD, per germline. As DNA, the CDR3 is TGTGCCACCAGTGATTGGGCTAGCGGGAGTACCTATGAGCAGTTCTTC. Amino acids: CATSDWASGSTYEQFF.

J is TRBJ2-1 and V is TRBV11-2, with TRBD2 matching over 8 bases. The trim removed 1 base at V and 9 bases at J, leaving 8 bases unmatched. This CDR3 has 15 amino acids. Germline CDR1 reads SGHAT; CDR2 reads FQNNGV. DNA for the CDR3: TGTGCCAGCAGCTTAGCAGCTAGCGGGTGGGTTGAGCAGTTCTTC. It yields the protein CASSLAASGWVEQFF.

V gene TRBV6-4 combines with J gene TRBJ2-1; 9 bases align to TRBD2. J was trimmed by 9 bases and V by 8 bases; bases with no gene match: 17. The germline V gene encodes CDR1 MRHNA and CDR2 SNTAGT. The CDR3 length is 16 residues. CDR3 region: CASGREASGGFGEQFF. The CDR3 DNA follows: TGTGCCAGCGGAAGGGAAGCGAGCGGGGGGTTCGGTGAGCAGTTCTTC.